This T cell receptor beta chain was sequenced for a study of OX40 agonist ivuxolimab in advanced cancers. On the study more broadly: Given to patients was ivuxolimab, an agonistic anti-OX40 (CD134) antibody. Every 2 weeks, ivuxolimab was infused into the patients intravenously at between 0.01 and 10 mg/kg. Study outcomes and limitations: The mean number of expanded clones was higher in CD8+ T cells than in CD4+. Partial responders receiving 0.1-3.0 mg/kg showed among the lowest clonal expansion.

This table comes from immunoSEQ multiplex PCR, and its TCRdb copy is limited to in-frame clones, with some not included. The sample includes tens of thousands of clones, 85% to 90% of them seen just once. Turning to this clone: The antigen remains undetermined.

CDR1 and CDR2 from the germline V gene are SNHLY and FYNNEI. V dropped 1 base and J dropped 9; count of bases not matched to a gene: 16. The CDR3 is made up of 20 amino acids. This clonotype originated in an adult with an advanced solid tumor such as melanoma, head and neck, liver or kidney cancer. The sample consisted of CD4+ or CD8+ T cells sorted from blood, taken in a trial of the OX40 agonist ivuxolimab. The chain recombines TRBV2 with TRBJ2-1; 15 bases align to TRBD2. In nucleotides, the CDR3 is TGTGCCAGCAGTGAAGTACTGAAGGGACTAGCGGGAGGATTGTACTCTGAGCAGTTCTTC. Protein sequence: CASSEVLKGLAGGLYSEQFF. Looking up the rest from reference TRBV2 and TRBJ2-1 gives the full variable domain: EPEVTQTPSHQVTQMGQEVILRCVPISNHLYFYWYRQILGQKVEFLVSFYNNEISEKSEIFDDQFSVERPDGSNFTLKIRSTKLEDSAMYFCASSEVLKGLAGGLYSEQFFGPGTRLTVL.